These 24 T cell receptor beta chains share one sample of origin, sequenced in a study of blood T cell repertoires in COVID-19. Sequenced by immunoSEQ multiplex PCR; TCRdb stores in-frame clones only, minus some. In the table there are about 210,000 clones, 80% of which are singletons. The sequencing sample was made of PBMCs or T cells enriched from blood (not recorded which). All receptors come from a man aged 25 to 40 with acute COVID-19.

This clone came up a few times. The chain links TRBV27 to TRBJ2-7, with 10 bases fitting TRBD2. The V gene's germline CDR1 is MNHEY and CDR2 SMNVEV (reference sequence). CDR3 length: 15 residues. J was trimmed by 2 bases and V by 5 bases; bases with no gene match: 6. CDR3 sequence reads: CASSMPTSGAYEQYF. The CDR3 coding sequence is TGTGCCAGCAGTATGCCTACTAGCGGGGCCTACGAGCAGTACTTC.

The chain carries TRBV7-9 and TRBJ2-7; D not certain. V shed 2 bases and J shed 4 bases, with 12 bases lying between them. The V gene's germline CDR1 is SEHNR and CDR2 FQNEAQ (reference sequence). This CDR3 has 14 amino acids. DNA of the CDR3: TGTGCCAGCAGCTTAAGAGAACAGCTTTACGAGCAGTACTTC. Translated, it gives CASSLREQLYEQYF.

V gene TRBV10-1 combines with J gene TRBJ1-3, with no clear D. Germline CDR1 and CDR2: WNHNN and SYGVQD (reference sequence). Trimming removed 8 bases at V and 1 base at J, with 9 bases between. This CDR3 contains 13 residues. The CDR3 DNA follows: TGCGCCAGCCAGCAGGTTTCTGGAAACACCATATATTTT. Protein sequence: CASQQVSGNTIYF.

This clone showed up just a few times. The chain carries TRBV28 and TRBJ2-5; D not resolved. The CDR3 has 13 residues. Germline CDR1 is MDHEN and CDR2 is SYDVKM. V dropped 4 bases and J dropped 7 bases, with 13 bases sitting between them. CDR3: CASSSTDKRTQYF. The CDR3 DNA follows: TGTGCCAGCAGTTCTACAGACAAGAGGACCCAGTACTTC.

In this sample, this clone turned up many times. V gene TRBV19 combines with J gene TRBJ1-1; D might be TRBD1 (5 bases). This CDR3 region has 12 residues. The V and J ends lost 5 bases and 7 bases respectively, with 11 bases between them. CDR1 is LNHDA and CDR2 is SQIVND in the germline V gene (reference sequence). The CDR3 DNA follows: TGTGCCAGTAGTGCGGGACGGAGTGAAGCTTTCTTT. It encodes CASSAGRSEAFF.

The chain couples TRBV3-1 (or the pseudogene TRBV3-2) to TRBJ2-2; the match to TRBD2 covers 8 bases. The V gene's germline CDR1 is LGHDT and CDR2 YNNKEL (reference sequence). The ends lost 4 bases at V and 4 bases at J; junction bases unmatched: 11. The CDR3 runs 17 residues. The CDR3 loop is CASSLRGGPSITGELFF. CDR3 in DNA: TGTGCCAGCAGCCTTCGCGGGGGGCCCTCCATCACCGGGGAGCTGTTTTTT.

The chain uses TRBV7-2 and TRBJ1-5; 7 nucleotides line up with TRBD1. The CDR3 totals 15 residues. The J segment lost 5 bases and the V segment lost 2 bases, leaving 6 bases of the junction unmatched. Germline-derived CDR1 and CDR2 are SGHTA and FQGNSA. The CDR3, as DNA: TGTGCCAGCAGCTTATCCGGGACAGAGTATCAGCCCCAGCATTTT. Translating it yields CASSLSGTEYQPQHF.

This chain connects TRBV12-3 or TRBV12-4 to TRBJ1-6, with TRBD1 as a possible D gene (6 bases). This CDR3 spans 13 amino acids. Trimming shortened V by 5 bases and J by 7 bases, and 9 bases separated the two germline ends. CDR3 sequence: CASSTDRNSPLHF. As DNA, the CDR3 is TGTGCCAGCAGTACGGACAGAAATTCACCCCTCCACTTT.

The V and J genes are TRBV4-2 and TRBJ2-7, with a weak D call TRBD1 (6 bases). V was shortened by 1 base and J by 3 bases, with 13 bases between the two germline ends. Germline CDR1 LGHNA, CDR2 YNFKEQ. The CDR3 has 15 residues. CDR3 amino acids: CASSQVGGEFYEQYF. CDR3 nucleotides: TGTGCCAGCAGCCAAGTAGGGGGAGAGTTCTACGAGCAGTACTTC.

The rearrangement joins TRBV3-1 (or the pseudogene TRBV3-2) to TRBJ2-7; D perhaps matches TRBD1 (5 bases). The CDR3 covers 12 residues. The ends were cut back, 7 bases at V and 4 bases at J, with 11 bases in the middle. The V gene's germline CDR1 is LGHDT and CDR2 YNNKEL (reference sequence). CDR3 protein: CASTGAGYEQYF. CDR3 nucleotides: TGTGCCAGCACTGGGGCCGGTTACGAGCAGTACTTC.

V is TRBV5-6 and J is TRBJ2-5; no reliable D call. Looked up from germline, CDR1 is SGHDT and CDR2 is YYEEEE. V was shortened by 1 base and J by 3 bases, with 7 bases between the two germline ends. The CDR3 is 13 amino acids. CDR3 loop: CASSLMEKETQYF. For the CDR3, the DNA is TGTGCCAGCAGCTTGATGGAGAAAGAGACCCAGTACTTC.

Concerning this clone itself: Sequence at one end of the junction differs from germline and may be a read error. The chain couples TRBV3-1 (or the pseudogene TRBV3-2) to TRBJ2-5, with a possible D match to TRBD2 (6 bases). There are 11 residues in the CDR3. Germline V lookup: CDR1 LGHDT, CDR2 YNNKEL (reference sequence). This CDR3 is CASSQDLARDF. For the CDR3, the DNA is TGTGCCAGCAGCCAAGATCTAGCGCGGGACTTC.

The chain combines TRBV6-5 with TRBJ2-5; 11 nucleotides match TRBD2. The CDR3 contains 14 residues. Germline V gives CDR1 MNHEY, CDR2 SVGAGI. Losses at the gene ends were 8 bases for V and 4 bases for J; bases not matched to a gene: 6. The CDR3 DNA sequence: TGTGCCAGCTTAGCGGGGGGGCCGGGAGAGACCCAGTACTTC. This gives the protein CASLAGGPGETQYF.

J is TRBJ2-3 and V is TRBV5-1; 7 bases map to TRBD2. CDR3 length: 14 residues. Trimming removed 2 bases from V and 4 bases from J; junction bases left unmatched: 4. Germline-derived CDR1 and CDR2 are SGHRS and YFSETQ. CDR3 region: CASSFGGFPDTQYF. In DNA form, the CDR3 reads TGCGCCAGCAGCTTCGGGGGGTTCCCAGATACGCAGTATTTT.

V and J are TRBV9 and TRBJ2-2; TRBD2 matches 11 bases. Trimming cost V 0 bases and J 5 bases; bases outside gene matches: 3. Germline-derived CDR1 and CDR2 are SGDLS and YYNGEE. This CDR3 is 16 amino acids long. The CDR3 nucleotides read TGTGCCAGCAGCGTAGGGACTAGCGGGCTTACCGGGGAGCTGTTTTTT. Translating it yields CASSVGTSGLTGELFF.

The chain has TRBV5-5 and TRBJ1-2; 7 nucleotides align to TRBD1. Germline loops: CDR1 SGHKS, CDR2 YYEKEE (reference sequence). The J segment lost 10 bases and the V segment lost 0 bases, leaving 6 bases of the junction unmatched. The CDR3 covers 13 residues. The CDR3 spells CASSLETGSSYTF. In DNA form, the CDR3 reads TGTGCCAGCAGCTTGGAGACAGGGAGTTCCTACACCTTC.

The rearrangement uses TRBV7-3 and TRBJ1-5; D call uncertain. Germline CDR1 and CDR2: SGHTA and FQGTGA. The V end was cut by 7 bases, the J end by 10 bases, with 14 bases between. CDR3 length: 12 amino acids. The CDR3 DNA reads as TGTGCCAGCATCACTTGGGAGGGTCCCCAGCATTTT. This sequence encodes CASITWEGPQHF.

The chain joins TRBV24-1 to TRBJ1-1; D remains unclear. Germline V gives CDR1 KGHDR, CDR2 SFDVKD. The CDR3 spans 13 residues. V shed 7 bases and J shed 1 base, with 9 bases lying between them. The CDR3 protein is CATRQKGNTEAFF. The CDR3 nucleotides read TGTGCCACCAGACAGAAAGGGAACACTGAAGCTTTCTTT.

This clone showed up just a few times. The chain is built from TRBV18 and TRBJ1-3; D possibly corresponds to TRBD1 (5 bases). The length of the CDR3 is 17 residues. CDR1 KGHSH and CDR2 LQKENI come from the germline V gene. With 3 bases removed from V and 0 bases from J, the gap between germline ends came to 15 bases. The CDR3 spells CASSPPNRQSSGNTIYF. CDR3 DNA: TGTGCCAGCTCACCTCCTAACAGACAGAGCTCTGGAAACACCATATATTTT.

This chain joins TRBV2 and TRBJ1-2; D possibly corresponds to TRBD1 (6 bases). The CDR3 is 16 residues long. Trimming took 2 bases from V and 6 from J, leaving 19 bases between them. Germline CDR1 and CDR2: SNHLY and FYNNEI. The CDR3: CASSERGAVVPNGYTF. DNA of the CDR3: TGTGCCAGCAGTGAACGGGGGGCCGTTGTTCCGAATGGCTACACCTTC.

The rearrangement joins TRBV11-1 to TRBJ2-3; D gene uncertain. This CDR3 region has 12 residues. Looked up from germline, CDR1 is SGHAT and CDR2 is FQDESV (reference sequence). Trimming removed 2 bases at V and 3 bases at J, with 3 bases between. CDR3 nucleotides: TGTGCCAGCAGCTTAACAACAGATACGCAGTATTTT. Its protein product is CASSLTTDTQYF.

The chain carries TRBV4-2 and TRBJ2-1; 8 nucleotides align to TRBD2. Germline V gene lookup returns CDR1 LGHNA and CDR2 YNFKEQ. Trimming took 0 bases from V and 3 from J; bases not matched to a gene: 7. The CDR3 length is 17 residues. CDR3: CASSQEGSGGFYNEQFF. CDR3 bases: TGTGCCAGCAGCCAAGAGGGAAGCGGGGGATTCTACAATGAGCAGTTCTTC.

The chain combines TRBV6-5 with TRBJ1-2, with D maybe TRBD1 (5 bases). Trimming pared 7 bases from V and 8 bases from J, leaving 14 bases between. This CDR3 contains 12 residues. CDR1 MNHEY and CDR2 SVGAGI come from the germline V gene. The CDR3 region is CASTQSRGGYTF. For the CDR3, the DNA is TGTGCCAGCACCCAATCAAGGGGAGGCTACACCTTC.

The chain combines TRBV12-5 with TRBJ2-1, with 8 bases lining up with TRBD1. The CDR3 totals 14 residues. The ends lost 4 bases at V and 8 bases at J; junction bases unmatched: 7. Germline CDR1 LGHNT, CDR2 FRNRAP. The CDR3: CASGYGQGPYEQFF. CDR3 DNA sequence: TGTGCTAGTGGTTATGGACAGGGACCCTATGAGCAGTTCTTC.